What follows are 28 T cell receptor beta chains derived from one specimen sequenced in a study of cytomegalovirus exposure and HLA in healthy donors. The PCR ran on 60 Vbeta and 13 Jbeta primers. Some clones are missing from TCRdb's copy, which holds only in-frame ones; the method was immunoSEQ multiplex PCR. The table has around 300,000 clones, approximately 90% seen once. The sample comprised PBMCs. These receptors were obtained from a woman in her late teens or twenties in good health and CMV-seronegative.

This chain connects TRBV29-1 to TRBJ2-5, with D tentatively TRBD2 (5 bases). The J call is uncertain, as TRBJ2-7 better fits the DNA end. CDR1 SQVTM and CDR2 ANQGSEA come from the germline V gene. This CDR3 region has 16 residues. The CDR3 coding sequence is TGCAGCGCTTGGGTTTCGAATCGGGGAAGCTCCTACGAGCAGTACTTC. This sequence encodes CSAWVSNRGSSYEQYF.

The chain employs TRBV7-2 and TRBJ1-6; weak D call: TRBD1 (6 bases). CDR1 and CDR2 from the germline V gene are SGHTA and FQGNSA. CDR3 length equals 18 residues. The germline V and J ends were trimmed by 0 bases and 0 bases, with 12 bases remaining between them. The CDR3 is CASSLAAGATSYNSPLHF. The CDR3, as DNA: TGTGCCAGCAGCTTAGCGGCAGGGGCGACCTCCTATAATTCACCCCTCCACTTT.

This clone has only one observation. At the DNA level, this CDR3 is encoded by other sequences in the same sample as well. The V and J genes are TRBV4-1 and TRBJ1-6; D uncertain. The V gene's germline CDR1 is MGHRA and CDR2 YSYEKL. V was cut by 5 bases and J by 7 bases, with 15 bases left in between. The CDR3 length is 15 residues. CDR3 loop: CASSSPTELNSPLHF. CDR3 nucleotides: TGCGCCAGCAGCTCCCCGACGGAGTTAAATTCACCCCTCCACTTT.

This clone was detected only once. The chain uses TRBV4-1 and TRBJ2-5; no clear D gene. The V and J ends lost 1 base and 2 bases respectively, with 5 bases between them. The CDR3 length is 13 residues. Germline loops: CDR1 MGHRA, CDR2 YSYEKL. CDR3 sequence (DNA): TGCGCCAGCAGCCAAGTCGGGCAAGAGACCCAGTACTTC. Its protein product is CASSQVGQETQYF.

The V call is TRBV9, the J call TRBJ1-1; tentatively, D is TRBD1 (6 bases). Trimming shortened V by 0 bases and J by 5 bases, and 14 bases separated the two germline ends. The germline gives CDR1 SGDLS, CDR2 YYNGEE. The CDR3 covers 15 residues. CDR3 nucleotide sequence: TGTGCCAGCAGCGTAGGTTTACAGGGCGGGACTGAAGCTTTCTTT. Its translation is CASSVGLQGGTEAFF.

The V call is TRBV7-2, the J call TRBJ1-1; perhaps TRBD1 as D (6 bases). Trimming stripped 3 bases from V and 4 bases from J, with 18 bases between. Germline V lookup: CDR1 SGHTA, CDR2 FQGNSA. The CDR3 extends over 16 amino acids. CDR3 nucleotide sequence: TGTGCCAGCAGCTTGGGGGGGCCGAGAGTCGGCACTGAAGCTTTCTTT. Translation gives CASSLGGPRVGTEAFF.

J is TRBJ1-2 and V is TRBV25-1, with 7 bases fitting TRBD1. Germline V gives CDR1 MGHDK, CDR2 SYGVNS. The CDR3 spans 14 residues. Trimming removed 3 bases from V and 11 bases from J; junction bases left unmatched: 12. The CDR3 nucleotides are TGTGCCAGCAGTGATACGGGACAGTTAGGGCCTTACACCTTC. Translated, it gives CASSDTGQLGPYTF.

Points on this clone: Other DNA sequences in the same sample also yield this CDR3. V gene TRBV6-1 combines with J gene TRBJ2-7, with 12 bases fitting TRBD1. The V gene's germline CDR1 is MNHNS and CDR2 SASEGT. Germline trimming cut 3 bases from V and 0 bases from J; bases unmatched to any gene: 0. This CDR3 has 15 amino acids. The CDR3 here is CASSEGQGASYEQYF. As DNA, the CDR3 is TGTGCCAGCAGTGAGGGACAGGGGGCCTCCTACGAGCAGTACTTC.

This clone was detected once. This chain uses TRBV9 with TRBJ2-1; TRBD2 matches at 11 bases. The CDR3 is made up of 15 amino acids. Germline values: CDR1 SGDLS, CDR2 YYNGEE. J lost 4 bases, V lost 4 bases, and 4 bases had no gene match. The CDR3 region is CASSWGTSGYNEQFF. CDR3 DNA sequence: TGTGCCAGCAGCTGGGGGACTAGCGGATACAATGAGCAGTTCTTC.

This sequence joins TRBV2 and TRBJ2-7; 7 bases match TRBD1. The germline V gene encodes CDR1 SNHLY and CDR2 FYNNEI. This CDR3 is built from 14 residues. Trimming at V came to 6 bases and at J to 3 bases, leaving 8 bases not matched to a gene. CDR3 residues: CASSSTGSVYEQYF. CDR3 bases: TGTGCCAGCAGCTCGACAGGGTCGGTCTACGAGCAGTACTTC.

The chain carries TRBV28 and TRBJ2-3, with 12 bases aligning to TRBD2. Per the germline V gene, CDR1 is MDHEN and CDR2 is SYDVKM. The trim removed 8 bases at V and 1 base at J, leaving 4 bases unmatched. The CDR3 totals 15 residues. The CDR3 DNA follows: TGTGCCAGCCTGGCTAGCGGGGGGGGCACAGATACGCAGTATTTT. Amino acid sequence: CASLASGGGTDTQYF.

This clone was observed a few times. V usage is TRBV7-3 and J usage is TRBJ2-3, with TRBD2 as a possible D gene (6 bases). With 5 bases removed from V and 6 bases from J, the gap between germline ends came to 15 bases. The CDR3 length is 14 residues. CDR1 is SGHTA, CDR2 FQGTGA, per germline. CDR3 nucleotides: TGTGCCAGCAGCACCCAGGCGGGGTTGGATACGCAGTATTTT. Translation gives CASSTQAGLDTQYF.

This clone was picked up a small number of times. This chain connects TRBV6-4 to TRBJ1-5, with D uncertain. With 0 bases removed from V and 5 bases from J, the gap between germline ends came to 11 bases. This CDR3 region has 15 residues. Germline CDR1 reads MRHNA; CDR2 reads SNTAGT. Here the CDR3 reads CASSDSRGQDQPQHF. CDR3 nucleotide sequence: TGTGCCAGCAGTGACTCGAGAGGGCAGGATCAGCCCCAGCATTTT.

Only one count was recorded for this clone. The CDR3 is CASSLAGGAETQYF. CDR3 nucleotide sequence: TGTGCCAGCAGCTTGGCCGGGGGGGCAGAGACCCAGTACTTC. V and J are TRBV5-4 and TRBJ2-5, with 8 bases matching TRBD2. This CDR3 has 14 amino acids. V gave up 0 bases and J gave up 4 bases; unmatched junction bases: 2. Germline CDR1 is SGHNT and CDR2 is YYREEE (reference sequence). The full variable domain, in which reference TRBV5-4 and TRBJ2-5 provide the parts outside the CDR3, is ETGVTQSPTHLIKTRGQQVTLRCSSQSGHNTVSWYQQALGQGPQFIFQYYREEENGRGNFPPRFSGLQFPNYSSELNVNALELDDSALYLCASSLAGGAETQYFGPGTRLLVL.

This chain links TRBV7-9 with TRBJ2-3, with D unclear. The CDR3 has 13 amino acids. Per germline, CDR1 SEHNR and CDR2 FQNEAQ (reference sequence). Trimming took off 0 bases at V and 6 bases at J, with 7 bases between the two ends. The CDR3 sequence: CASSLARWDTQYF. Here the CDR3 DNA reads TGTGCCAGCAGCTTAGCGCGGTGGGATACGCAGTATTTT.

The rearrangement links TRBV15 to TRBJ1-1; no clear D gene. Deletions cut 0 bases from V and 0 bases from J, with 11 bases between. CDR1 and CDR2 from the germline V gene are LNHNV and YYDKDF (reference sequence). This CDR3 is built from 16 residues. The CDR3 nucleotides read TGTGCCACCAGCAGAGATTCAAGAGGGCTGAACACTGAAGCTTTCTTT. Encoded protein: CATSRDSRGLNTEAFF. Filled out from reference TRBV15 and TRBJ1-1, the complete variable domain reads DAMVIQNPRYQVTQFGKPVTLSCSQTLNHNVMYWYQQKSSQAPKLLFHYYDKDFNNEADTPDNFQSRRPNTSFCFLDIRSPGLGDTAMYLCATSRDSRGLNTEAFFGQGTRLTVV.

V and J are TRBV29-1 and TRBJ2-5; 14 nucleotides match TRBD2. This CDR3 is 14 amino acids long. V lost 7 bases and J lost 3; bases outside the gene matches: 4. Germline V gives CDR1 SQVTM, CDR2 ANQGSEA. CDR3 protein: CSALGLAGEETQYF. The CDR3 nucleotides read TGCAGCGCACTGGGACTAGCGGGGGAAGAGACCCAGTACTTC.

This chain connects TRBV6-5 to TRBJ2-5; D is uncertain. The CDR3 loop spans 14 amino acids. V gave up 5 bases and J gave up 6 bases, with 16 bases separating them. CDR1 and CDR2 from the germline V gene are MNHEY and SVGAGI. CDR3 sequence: CASSPHGVRQTQYF. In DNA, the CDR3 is TGTGCCAGCAGTCCCCATGGAGTTAGGCAGACCCAGTACTTC.

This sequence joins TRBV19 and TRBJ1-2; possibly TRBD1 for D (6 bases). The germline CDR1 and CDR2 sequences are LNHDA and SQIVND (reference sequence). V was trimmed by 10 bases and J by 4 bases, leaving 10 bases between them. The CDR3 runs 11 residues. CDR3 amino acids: CATTQGYGYTF. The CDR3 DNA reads TGTGCCACCACACAGGGCTATGGCTACACCTTC.

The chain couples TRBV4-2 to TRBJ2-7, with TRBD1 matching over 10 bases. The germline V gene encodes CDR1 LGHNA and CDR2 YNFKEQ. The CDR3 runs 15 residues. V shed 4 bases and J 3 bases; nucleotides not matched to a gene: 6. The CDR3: CASSLSGTGVYEQYF. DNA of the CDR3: TGTGCCAGCAGCCTATCCGGGACAGGGGTCTACGAGCAGTACTTC.

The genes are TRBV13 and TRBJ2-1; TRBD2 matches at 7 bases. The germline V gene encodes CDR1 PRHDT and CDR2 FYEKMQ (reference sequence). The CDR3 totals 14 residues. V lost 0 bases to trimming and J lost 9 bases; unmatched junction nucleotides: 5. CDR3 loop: CASSLGGGVSEQFF. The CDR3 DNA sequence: TGTGCCAGCAGCTTAGGTGGGGGGGTGAGTGAGCAGTTCTTC.

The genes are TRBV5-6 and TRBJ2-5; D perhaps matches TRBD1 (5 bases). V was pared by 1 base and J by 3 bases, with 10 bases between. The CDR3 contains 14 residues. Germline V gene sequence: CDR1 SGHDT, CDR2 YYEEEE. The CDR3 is CASSLNRLKETQYF. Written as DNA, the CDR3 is TGTGCCAGCAGCTTGAACAGGCTGAAAGAGACCCAGTACTTC.

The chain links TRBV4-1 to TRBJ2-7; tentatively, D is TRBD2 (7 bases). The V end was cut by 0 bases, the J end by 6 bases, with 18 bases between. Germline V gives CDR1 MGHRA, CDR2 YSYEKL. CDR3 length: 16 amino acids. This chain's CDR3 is CASSQEPTGRGSEQYF. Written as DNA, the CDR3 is TGCGCCAGCAGCCAAGAACCAACAGGGCGCGGGAGCGAGCAGTACTTC.

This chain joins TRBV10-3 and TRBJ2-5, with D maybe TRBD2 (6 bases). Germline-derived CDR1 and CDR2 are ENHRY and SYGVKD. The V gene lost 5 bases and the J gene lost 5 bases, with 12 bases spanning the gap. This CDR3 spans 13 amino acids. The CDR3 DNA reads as TGTGCCATCAGTCAGACTGGGGGGGAGACCCAGTACTTC. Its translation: CAISQTGGETQYF.

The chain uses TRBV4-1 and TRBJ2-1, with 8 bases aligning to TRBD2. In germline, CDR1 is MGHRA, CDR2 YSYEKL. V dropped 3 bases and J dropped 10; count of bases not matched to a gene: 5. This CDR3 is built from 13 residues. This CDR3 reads CASSQGGGREQFF. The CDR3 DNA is TGCGCCAGCAGCCAGGGCGGGGGGCGGGAGCAGTTCTTC.

This CDR3 reads CASSPMSGGGYQETQYF. DNA for the CDR3: TGTGCCAGCTCACCAATGTCCGGCGGGGGGTACCAAGAGACCCAGTACTTC. This chain uses TRBV18 with TRBJ2-5, with 8 bases matching TRBD2. The CDR3 runs 17 residues. Germline V lookup: CDR1 KGHSH, CDR2 LQKENI. J was trimmed by 0 bases and V by 2 bases; bases with no gene match: 8.

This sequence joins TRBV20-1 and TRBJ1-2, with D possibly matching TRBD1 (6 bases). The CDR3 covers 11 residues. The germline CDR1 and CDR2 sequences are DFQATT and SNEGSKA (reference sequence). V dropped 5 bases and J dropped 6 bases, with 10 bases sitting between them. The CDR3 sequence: CSAEDSNGYTF. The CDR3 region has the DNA TGCAGTGCTGAGGACAGCAATGGCTACACCTTC.

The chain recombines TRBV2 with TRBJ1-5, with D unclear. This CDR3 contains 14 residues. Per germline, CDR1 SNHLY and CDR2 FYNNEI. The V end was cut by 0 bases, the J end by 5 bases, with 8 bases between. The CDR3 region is CASSEAAAYQPQHF. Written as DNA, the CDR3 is TGTGCCAGCAGTGAAGCGGCAGCGTATCAGCCCCAGCATTTT.